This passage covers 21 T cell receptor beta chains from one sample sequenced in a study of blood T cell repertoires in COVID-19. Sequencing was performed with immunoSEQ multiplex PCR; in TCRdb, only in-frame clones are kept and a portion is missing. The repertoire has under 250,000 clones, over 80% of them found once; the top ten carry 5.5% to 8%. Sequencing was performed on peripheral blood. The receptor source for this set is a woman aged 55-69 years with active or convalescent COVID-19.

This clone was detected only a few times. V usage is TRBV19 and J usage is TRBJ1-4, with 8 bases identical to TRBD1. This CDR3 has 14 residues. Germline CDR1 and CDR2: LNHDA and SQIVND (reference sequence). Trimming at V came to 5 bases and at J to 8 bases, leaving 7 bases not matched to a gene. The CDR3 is CASSQDRGGEKLFF. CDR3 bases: TGTGCCAGTAGTCAAGACAGGGGTGGCGAAAAACTGTTTTTT.

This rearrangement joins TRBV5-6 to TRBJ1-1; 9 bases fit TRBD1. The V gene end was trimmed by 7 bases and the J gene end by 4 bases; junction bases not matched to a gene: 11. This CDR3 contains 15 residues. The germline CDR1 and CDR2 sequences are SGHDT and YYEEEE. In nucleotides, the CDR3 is TGTGCCAGCCAAACCGGGACAGGGAAGGCCACTGAAGCTTTCTTT. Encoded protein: CASQTGTGKATEAFF.

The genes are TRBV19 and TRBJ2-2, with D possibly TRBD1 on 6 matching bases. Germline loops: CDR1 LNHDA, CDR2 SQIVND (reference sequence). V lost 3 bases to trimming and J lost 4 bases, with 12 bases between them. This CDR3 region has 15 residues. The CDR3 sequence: CASSIPGASTGELFF. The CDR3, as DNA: TGTGCCAGTAGTATTCCAGGGGCGAGCACCGGGGAGCTGTTTTTT.

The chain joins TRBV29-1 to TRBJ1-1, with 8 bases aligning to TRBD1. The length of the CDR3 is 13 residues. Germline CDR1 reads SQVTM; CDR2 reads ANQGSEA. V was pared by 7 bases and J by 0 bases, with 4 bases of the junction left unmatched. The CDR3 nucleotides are TGCAGCGGTCAGGGGGCGATGAACACTGAAGCTTTCTTT. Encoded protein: CSGQGAMNTEAFF.

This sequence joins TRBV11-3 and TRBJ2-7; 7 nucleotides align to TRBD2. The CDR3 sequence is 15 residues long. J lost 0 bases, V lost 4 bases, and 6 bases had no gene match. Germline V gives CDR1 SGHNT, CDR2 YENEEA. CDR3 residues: CASSWSRGSSYEQYF. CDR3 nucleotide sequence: TGTGCCAGCAGCTGGTCTCGCGGGAGCTCCTACGAGCAGTACTTC.

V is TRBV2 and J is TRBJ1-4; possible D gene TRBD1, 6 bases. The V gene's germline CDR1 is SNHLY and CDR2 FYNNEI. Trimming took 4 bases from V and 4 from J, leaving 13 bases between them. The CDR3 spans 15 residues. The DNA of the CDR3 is TGTGCCAGCAGTGCCCGACAGGACCATAATGAAAAACTGTTTTTT. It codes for CASSARQDHNEKLFF.

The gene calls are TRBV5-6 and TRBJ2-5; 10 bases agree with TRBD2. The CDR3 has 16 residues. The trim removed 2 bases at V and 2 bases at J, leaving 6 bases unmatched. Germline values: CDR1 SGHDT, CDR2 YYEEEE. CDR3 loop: CASSFLLAGEQETQYF. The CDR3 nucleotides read TGTGCCAGCAGCTTCCTTCTAGCGGGGGAACAAGAGACCCAGTACTTC.

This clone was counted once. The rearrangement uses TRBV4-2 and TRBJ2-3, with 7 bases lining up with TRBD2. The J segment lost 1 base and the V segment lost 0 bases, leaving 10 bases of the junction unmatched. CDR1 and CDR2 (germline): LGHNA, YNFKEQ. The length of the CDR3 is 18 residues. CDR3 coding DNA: TGTGCCAGCAGCCAAGAGGGGACTGGGGAGGGTGGCACAGATACGCAGTATTTT. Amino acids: CASSQEGTGEGGTDTQYF.

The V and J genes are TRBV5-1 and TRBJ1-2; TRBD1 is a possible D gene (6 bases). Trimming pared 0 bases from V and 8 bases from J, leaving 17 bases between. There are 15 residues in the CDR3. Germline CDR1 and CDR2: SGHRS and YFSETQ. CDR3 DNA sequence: TGCGCCAGCAGCTTGGGGGGGCTCGACATATCAGGCTACACCTTC. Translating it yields CASSLGGLDISGYTF.

This CDR3 is CASSQTSRMGDTQYF. CDR3 sequence (DNA): TGTGCCAGCAGCCAAACAAGCAGGATGGGAGATACGCAGTATTTT. This sequence joins TRBV3-1 (or the pseudogene TRBV3-2) and TRBJ2-3; D ambiguous. V shed 2 bases and J shed 5 bases, with 14 bases lying between them. CDR1 is LGHDT and CDR2 is YNNKEL in the germline V gene (reference sequence). The CDR3 totals 15 residues.

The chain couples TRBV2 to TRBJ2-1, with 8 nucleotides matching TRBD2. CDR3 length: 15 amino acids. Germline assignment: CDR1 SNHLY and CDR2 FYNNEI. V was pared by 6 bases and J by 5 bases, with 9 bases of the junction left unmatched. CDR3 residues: CASRLISGANNEQFF. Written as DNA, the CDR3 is TGTGCCAGCAGACTTATTAGCGGGGCGAACAATGAGCAGTTCTTC. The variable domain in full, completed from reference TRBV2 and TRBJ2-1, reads EPEVTQTPSHQVTQMGQEVILRCVPISNHLYFYWYRQILGQKVEFLVSFYNNEISEKSEIFDDQFSVERPDGSNFTLKIRSTKLEDSAMYFCASRLISGANNEQFFGPGTRLTVL.

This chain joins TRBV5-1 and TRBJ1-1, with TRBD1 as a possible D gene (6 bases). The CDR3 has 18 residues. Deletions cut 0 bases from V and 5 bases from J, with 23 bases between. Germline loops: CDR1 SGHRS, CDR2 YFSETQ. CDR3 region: CASSLEGGSLGLETEAFF. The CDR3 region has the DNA TGCGCCAGCAGCTTGGAGGGGGGGTCCCTGGGGCTGGAGACTGAAGCTTTCTTT. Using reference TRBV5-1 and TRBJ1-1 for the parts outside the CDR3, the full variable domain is KAGVTQTPRYLIKTRGQQVTLSCSPISGHRSVSWYQQTPGQGLQFLFEYFSETQRNKGNFPGRFSGRQFSNSRSEMNVSTLELGDSALYLCASSLEGGSLGLETEAFFGQGTRLTVV.

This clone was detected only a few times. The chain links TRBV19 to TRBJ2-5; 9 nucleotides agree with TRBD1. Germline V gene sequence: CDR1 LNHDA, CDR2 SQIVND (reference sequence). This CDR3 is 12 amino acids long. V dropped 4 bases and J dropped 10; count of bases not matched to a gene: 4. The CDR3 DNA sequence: TGTGCCAGTAGTAATTGGGACAGGGTCCAGTACTTC. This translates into CASSNWDRVQYF.

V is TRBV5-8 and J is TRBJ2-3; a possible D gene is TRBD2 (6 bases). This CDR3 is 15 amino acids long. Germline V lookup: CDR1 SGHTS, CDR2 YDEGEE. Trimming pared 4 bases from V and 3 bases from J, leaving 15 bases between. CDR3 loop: CASSPGLIGTDTQYF. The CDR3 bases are TGTGCCAGCAGCCCGGGACTGATAGGGACAGATACGCAGTATTTT. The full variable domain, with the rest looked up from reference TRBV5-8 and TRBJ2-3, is EAGVTQSPTHLIKTRGQQATLRCSPISGHTSVYWYQQALGLGLQFLLWYDEGEERNRGNFPPRFSGRQFPNYSSELNVNALELEDSALYLCASSPGLIGTDTQYFGPGTRLTVL.

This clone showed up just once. CDR3 residues: CASSELEQETQYF. The CDR3 DNA reads as TGTGCCAGCAGTGAACTAGAACAAGAGACCCAGTACTTC. This chain links TRBV6-1 with TRBJ2-5; no clear D gene. CDR3 length: 13 amino acids. The V gene lost 2 bases and the J gene lost 2 bases, with 6 bases spanning the gap. Per the germline V gene, CDR1 is MNHNS and CDR2 is SASEGT.

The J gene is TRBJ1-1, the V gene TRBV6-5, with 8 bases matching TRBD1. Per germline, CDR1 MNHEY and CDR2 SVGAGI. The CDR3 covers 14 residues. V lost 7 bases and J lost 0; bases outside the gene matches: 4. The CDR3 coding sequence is TGTGCCAGCATAAGGACAGGGATGAACACTGAAGCTTTCTTT. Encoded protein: CASIRTGMNTEAFF.

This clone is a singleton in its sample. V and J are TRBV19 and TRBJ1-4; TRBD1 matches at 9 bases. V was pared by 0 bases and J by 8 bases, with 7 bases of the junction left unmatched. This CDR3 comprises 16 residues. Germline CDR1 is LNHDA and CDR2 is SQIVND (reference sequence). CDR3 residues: CASSIDSGQGTEKLFF. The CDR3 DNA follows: TGTGCCAGTAGTATAGATTCGGGACAGGGAACAGAAAAACTGTTTTTT.

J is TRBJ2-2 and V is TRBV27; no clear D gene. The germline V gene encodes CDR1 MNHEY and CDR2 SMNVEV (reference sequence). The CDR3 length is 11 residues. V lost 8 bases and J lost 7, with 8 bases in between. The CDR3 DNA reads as TGTGCCAGCTCCCGTCTCGGGGAGCTGTTTTTT. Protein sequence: CASSRLGELFF.

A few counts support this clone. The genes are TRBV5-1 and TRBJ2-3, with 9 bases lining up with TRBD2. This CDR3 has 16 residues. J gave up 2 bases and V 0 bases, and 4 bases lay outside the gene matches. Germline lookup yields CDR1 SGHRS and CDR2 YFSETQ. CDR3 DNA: TGCGCCAGCAGCTTGGCGGGACTAGCCCCCACAGATACGCAGTATTTT. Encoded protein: CASSLAGLAPTDTQYF.

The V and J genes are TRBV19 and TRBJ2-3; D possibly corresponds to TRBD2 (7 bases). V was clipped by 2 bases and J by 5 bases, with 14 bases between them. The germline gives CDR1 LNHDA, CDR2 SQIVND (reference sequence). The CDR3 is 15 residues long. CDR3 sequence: CASSIRGGMGDTQYF. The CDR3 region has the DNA TGTGCCAGTAGTATAAGGGGGGGCATGGGAGATACGCAGTATTTT.

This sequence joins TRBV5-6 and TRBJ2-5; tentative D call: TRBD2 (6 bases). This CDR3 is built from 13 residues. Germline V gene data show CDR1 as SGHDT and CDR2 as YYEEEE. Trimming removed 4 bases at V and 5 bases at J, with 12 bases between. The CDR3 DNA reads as TGTGCCAGCAGCCGGGCCGGAGGGGAGACCCAGTACTTC. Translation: CASSRAGGETQYF.